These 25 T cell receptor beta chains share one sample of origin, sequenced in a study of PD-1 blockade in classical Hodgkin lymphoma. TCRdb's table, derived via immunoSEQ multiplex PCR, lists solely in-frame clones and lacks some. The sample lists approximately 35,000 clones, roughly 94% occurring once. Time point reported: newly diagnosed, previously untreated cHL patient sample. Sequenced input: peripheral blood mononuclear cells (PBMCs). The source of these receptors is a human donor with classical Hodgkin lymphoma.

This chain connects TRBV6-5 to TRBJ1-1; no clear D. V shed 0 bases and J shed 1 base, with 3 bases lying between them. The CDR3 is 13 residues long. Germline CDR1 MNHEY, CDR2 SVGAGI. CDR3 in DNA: TGTGCCAGCAGTTACTCGACGAACACTGAAGCTTTCTTT. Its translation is CASSYSTNTEAFF.

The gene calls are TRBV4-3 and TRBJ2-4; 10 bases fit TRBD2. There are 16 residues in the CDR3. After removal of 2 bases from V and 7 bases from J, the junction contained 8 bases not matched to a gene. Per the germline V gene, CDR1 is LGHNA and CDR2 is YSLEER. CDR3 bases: TGCGCCAGCAGCCAACTACCTAGCGGGGGTCCGAACATTCAGTACTTC. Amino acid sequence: CASSQLPSGGPNIQYF.

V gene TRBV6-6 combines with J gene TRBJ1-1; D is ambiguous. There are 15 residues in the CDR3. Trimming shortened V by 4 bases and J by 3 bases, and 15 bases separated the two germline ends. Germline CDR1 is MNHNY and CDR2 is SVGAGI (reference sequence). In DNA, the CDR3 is TGTGCCAGCAGTTCCTGGGCCCCGAGGGACACTGAAGCTTTCTTT. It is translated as CASSSWAPRDTEAFF.

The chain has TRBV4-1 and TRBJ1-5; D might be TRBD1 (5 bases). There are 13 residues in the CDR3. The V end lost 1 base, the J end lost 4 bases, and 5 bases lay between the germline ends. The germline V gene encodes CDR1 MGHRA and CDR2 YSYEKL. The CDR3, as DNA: TGCGCCAGCAGCCAAGGGGGGAATCAGCCCCAGCATTTT. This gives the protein CASSQGGNQPQHF.

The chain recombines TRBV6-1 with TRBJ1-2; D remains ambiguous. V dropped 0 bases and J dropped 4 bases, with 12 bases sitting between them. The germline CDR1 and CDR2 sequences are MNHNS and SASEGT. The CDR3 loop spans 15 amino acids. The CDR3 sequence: CASSEALLVAYGYTF. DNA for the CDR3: TGTGCCAGCAGTGAAGCGCTCCTGGTCGCCTATGGCTACACCTTC.

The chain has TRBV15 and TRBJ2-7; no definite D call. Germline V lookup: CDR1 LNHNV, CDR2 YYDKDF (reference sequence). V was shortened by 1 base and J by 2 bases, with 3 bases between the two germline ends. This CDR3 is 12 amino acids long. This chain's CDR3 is CATSRGAYEQYF. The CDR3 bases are TGTGCCACCAGCAGAGGTGCCTACGAGCAGTACTTC.

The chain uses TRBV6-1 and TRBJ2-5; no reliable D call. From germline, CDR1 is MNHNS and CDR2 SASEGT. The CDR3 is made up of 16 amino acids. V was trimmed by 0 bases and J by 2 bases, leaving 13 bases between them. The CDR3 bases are TGTGCCAGCAGTGAAGCAGGGCCCTATACACAAGAGACCCAGTACTTC. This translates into CASSEAGPYTQETQYF.

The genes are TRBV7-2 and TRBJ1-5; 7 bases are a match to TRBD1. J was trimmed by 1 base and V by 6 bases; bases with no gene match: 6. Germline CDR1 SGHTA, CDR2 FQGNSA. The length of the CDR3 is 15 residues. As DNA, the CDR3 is TGTGCCAGCAGTAGAGGGGGCAGGAGCAATCAGCCCCAGCATTTT. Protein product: CASSRGGRSNQPQHF.

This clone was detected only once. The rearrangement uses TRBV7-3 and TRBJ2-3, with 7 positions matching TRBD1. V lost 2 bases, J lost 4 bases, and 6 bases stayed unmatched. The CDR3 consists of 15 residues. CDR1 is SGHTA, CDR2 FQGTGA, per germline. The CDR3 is CASSLLGQGADTQYF. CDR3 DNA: TGTGCCAGCAGCTTACTGGGGCAGGGGGCAGATACGCAGTATTTT.

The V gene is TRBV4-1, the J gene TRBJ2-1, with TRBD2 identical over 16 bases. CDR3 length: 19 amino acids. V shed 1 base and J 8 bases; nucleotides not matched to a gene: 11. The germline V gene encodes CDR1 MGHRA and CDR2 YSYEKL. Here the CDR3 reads CASSQVPGLAGGPLDEQFF. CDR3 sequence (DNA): TGCGCCAGCAGCCAAGTCCCGGGACTAGCGGGAGGGCCCTTGGATGAGCAGTTCTTC.

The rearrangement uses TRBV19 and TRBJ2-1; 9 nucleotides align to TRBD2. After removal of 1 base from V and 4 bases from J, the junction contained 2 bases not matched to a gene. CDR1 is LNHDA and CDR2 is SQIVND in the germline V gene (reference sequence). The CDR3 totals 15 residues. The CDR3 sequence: CASSIGLAGYNEQFF. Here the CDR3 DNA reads TGTGCCAGTAGTATAGGGCTAGCGGGATACAATGAGCAGTTCTTC.

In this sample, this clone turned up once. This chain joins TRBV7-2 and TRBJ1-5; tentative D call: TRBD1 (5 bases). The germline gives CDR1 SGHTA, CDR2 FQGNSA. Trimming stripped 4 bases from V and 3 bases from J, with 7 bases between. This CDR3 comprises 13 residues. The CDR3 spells CASSWGPNQPQHF. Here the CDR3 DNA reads TGTGCCAGCAGCTGGGGCCCCAATCAGCCCCAGCATTTT. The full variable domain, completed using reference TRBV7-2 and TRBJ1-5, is GAGVSQSPSNKVTEKGKDVELRCDPISGHTALYWYRQSLGQGLEFLIYFQGNSAPDKSGLPSDRFSAERTGGSVSTLTIQRTQQEDSAVYLCASSWGPNQPQHFGDGTRLSIL.

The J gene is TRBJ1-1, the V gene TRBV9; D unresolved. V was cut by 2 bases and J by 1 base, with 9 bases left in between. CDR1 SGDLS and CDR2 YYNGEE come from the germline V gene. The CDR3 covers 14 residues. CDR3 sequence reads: CASSVHHSNTEAFF. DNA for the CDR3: TGTGCCAGCAGCGTCCACCATTCGAACACTGAAGCTTTCTTT.

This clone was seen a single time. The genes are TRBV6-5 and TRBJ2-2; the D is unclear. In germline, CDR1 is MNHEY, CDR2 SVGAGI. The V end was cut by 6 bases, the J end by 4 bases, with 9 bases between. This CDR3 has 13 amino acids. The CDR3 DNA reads TGTGCCAGCAGGATGGGTAGCACCGGGGAGCTGTTTTTT. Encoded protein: CASRMGSTGELFF.

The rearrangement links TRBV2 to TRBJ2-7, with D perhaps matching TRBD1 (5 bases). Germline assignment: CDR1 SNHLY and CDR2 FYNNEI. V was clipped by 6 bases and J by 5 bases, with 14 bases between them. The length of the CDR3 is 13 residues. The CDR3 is CASSEMGLHEQYF. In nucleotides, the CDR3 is TGTGCCAGCAGCGAGATGGGGCTCCACGAGCAGTACTTC.

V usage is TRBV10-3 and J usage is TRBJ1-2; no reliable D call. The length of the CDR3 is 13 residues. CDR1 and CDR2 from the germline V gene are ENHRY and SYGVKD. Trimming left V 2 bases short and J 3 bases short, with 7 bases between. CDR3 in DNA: TGTGCCATCAGTGAGACACCGTACTATGGCTACACCTTC. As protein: CAISETPYYGYTF.

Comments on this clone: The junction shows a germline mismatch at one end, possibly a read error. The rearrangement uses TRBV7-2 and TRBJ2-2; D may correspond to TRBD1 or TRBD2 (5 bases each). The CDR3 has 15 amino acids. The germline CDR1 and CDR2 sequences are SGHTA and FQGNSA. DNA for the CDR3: TGTGCCACCAGCATTGGCCGGGGCGAAACCGGGGAGCTGTTTTTT. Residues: CATSIGRGETGELFF.

CDR3 loop: CASSTTGNTIYF. Written as DNA, the CDR3 is TGTGCCAGCAGTACTACTGGAAACACCATATATTTT. The chain joins TRBV6-5 to TRBJ1-3; no reliable D call. V shed 5 bases and J shed 2 bases, with 4 bases lying between them. The CDR3 has 12 residues. Germline-derived CDR1 and CDR2 are MNHEY and SVGAGI.

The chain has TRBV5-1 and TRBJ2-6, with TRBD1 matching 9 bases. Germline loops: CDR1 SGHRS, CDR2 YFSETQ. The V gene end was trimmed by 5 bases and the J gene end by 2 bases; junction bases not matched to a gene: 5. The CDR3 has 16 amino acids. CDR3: CASRGQGLPGANVLTF. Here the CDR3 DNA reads TGCGCCAGCAGGGGACAGGGTTTACCTGGGGCCAACGTCCTGACTTTC.

This chain's CDR3 is CASTKQGAASTDTQYF. Written as DNA, the CDR3 is TGTGCCAGTACCAAACAAGGGGCGGCGAGCACAGATACGCAGTATTTT. This chain uses TRBV19 with TRBJ2-3; possible D gene TRBD1, 5 bases. Germline V CDR1 and CDR2: LNHDA, SQIVND (reference sequence). V dropped 7 bases and J dropped 0 bases, with 17 bases sitting between them. This CDR3 is 16 amino acids long.

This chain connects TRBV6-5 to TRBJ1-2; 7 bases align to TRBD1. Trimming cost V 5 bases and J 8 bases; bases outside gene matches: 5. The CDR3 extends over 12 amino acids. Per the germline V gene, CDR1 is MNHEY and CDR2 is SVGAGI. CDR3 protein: CASSRTGAGYTF. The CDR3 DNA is TGTGCCAGCAGTCGGACAGGCGCGGGCTACACCTTC.

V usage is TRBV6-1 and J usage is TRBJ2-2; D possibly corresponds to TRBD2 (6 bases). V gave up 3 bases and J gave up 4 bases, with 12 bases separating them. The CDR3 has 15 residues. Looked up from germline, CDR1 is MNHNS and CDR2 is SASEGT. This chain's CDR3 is CASSEGGWRTGELFF. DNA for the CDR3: TGTGCCAGCAGTGAGGGGGGTTGGCGCACCGGGGAGCTGTTTTTT.

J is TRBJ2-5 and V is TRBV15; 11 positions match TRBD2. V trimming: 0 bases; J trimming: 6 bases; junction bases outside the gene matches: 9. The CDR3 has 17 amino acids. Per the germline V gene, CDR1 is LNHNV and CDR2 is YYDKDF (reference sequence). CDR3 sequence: CATSREEKLAGVKTQYF. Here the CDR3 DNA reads TGTGCCACCAGCAGAGAAGAAAAACTAGCGGGAGTGAAGACCCAGTACTTC.

The CDR3 nucleotides are TGTGCCAGCAGTTTATGGGGGGCAAACACTGAAGCTTTCTTT. Encoded protein: CASSLWGANTEAFF. The rearrangement links TRBV27 to TRBJ1-1, with D tentatively TRBD1 (6 bases). The CDR3 sequence is 14 residues long. Trimming pared 1 base from V and 2 bases from J, leaving 8 bases between. Germline V gene data show CDR1 as MNHEY and CDR2 as SMNVEV (reference sequence).

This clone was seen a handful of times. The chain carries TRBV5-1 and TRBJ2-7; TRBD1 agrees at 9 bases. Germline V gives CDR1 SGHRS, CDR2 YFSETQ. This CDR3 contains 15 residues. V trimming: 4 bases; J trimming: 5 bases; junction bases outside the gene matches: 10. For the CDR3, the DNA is TGCGCCAGCAGCCTCCCCGGACAGGGGAGTAACGAGCAGTACTTC. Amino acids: CASSLPGQGSNEQYF. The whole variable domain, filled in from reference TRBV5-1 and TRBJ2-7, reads KAGVTQTPRYLIKTRGQQVTLSCSPISGHRSVSWYQQTPGQGLQFLFEYFSETQRNKGNFPGRFSGRQFSNSRSEMNVSTLELGDSALYLCASSLPGQGSNEQYFGPGTRLTVT.